This T cell receptor (beta chain) was identified in a study of blood T cell repertoires in COVID-19. Study as a whole: Material from acute and convalescent COVID-19 was sourced from the United States, Italy and Spain. Nucleic acid was either cDNA or gDNA, and it came from T cells, B-cell-depleted T cells, or PBMCs.

The CDR3 totals 13 residues. Germline-derived CDR1 and CDR2 are LGHNA and YNFKEQ. With 0 bases removed from V and 3 bases from J, the gap between germline ends came to 3 bases. In the authors' workflow: How many nucleated cells were present was estimated from reference gene primer amplification. The protocol was immunoSEQ multiplex PCR, while the TCRdb copy is restricted to in-frame clones and leaves out a portion. That table supplies the V and J calls and clone size; D and trimming were determined from the DNA. Of roughly 200,000 clones in the sample, 75% to 90% were seen once. This clone was detected once.

The origin of this receptor is a man in his forties or fifties with acute or convalescent COVID-19. The V gene is TRBV4-2, the J gene TRBJ2-1; D remains unclear. Material: peripheral blood. CDR3 region: CASSQELYNEQFF. The DNA of the CDR3 is TGTGCCAGCAGCCAAGAACTCTACAATGAGCAGTTCTTC.